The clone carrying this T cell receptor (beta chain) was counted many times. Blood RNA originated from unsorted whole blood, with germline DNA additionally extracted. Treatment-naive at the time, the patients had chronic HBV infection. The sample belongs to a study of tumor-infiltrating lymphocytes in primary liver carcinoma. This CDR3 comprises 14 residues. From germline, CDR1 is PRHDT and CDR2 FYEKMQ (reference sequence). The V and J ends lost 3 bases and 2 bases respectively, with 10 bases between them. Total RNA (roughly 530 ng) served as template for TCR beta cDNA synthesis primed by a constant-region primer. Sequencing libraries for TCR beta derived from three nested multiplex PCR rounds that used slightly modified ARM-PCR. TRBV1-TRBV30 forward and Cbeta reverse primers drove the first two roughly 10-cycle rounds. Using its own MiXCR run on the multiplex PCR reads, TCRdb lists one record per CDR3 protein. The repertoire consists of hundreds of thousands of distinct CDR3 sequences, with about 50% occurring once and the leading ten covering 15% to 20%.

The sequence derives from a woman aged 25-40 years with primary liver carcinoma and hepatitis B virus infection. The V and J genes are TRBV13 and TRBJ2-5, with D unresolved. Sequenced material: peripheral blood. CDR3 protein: CASSFSRKQETQYF. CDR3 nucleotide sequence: TGTGCCAGCAGCTTCTCAAGAAAGCAAGAGACCCAGTACTTC.